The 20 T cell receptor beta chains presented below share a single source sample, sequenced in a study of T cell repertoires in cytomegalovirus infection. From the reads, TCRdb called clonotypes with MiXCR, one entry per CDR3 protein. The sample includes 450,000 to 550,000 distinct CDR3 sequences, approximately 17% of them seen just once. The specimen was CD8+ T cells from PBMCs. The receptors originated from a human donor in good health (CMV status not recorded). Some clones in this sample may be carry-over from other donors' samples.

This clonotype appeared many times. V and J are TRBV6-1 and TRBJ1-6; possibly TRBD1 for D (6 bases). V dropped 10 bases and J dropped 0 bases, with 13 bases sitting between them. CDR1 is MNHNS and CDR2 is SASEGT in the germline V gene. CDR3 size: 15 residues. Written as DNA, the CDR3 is TGTGCCACCACCGAGGACAGCTCCTATAATTCACCCCTCCACTTT. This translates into CATTEDSSYNSPLHF.

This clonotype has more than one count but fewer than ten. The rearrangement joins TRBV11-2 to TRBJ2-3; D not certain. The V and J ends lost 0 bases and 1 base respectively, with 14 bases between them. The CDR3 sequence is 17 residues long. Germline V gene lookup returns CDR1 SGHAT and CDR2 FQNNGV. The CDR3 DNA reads TGTGCCAGCAGCTTAGACTGGCTATATTCGCGCACAGATACGCAGTATTTT. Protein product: CASSLDWLYSRTDTQYF. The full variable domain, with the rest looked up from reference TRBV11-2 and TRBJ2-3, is EAGVAQSPRYKIIEKRQSVAFWCNPISGHATLYWYQQILGQGPKLLIQFQNNGVVDDSQLPKDRFSAERLKGVDSTLKIQPAKLEDSAVYLCASSLDWLYSRTDTQYFGPGTRLTVL.

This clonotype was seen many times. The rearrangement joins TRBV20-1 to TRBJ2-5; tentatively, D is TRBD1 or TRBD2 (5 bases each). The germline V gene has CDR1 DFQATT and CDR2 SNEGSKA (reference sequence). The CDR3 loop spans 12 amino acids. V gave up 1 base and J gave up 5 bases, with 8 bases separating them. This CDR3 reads CSARVGEETQYF. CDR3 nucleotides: TGCAGTGCTAGAGTAGGGGAGGAGACCCAGTACTTC.

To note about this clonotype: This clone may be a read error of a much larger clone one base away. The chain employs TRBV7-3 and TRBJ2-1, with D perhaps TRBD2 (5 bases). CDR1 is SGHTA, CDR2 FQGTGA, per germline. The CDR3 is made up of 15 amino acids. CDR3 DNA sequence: TGTGCCAGCAGCTTAATTGGAAGTTCCGGGGATGAGAAGTTCTTC. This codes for CASSLIGSSGDEKFF.

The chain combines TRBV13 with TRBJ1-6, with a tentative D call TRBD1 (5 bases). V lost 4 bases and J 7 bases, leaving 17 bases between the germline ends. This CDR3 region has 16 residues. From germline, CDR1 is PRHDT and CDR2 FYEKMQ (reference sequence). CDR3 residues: CASSSPRVSGNSPLHF. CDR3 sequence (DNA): TGTGCCAGCAGCTCACCCAGGGTTTCAGGGAATTCACCCCTCCACTTT. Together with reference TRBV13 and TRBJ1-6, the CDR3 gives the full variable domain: AAGVIQSPRHLIKEKRETATLKCYPIPRHDTVYWYQQGPGQDPQFLISFYEKMQSDKGSIPDRFSAQQFSDYHSELNMSSLELGDSALYFCASSSPRVSGNSPLHFGNGTRLTVT.

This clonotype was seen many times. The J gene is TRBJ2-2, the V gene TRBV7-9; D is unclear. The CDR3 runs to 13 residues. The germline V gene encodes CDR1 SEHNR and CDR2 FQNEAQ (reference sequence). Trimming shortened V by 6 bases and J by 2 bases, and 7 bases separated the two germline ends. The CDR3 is CASRPDNTGELFF. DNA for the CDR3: TGTGCCAGCAGGCCAGATAACACCGGGGAGCTGTTTTTT.

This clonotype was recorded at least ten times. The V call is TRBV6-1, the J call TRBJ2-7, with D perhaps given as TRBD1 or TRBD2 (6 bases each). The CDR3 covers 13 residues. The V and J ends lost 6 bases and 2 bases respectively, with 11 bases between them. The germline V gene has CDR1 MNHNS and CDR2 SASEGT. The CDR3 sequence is CASREEGAYEQYF. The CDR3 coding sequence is TGTGCCAGCAGGGAGGAGGGGGCCTACGAGCAGTACTTC.

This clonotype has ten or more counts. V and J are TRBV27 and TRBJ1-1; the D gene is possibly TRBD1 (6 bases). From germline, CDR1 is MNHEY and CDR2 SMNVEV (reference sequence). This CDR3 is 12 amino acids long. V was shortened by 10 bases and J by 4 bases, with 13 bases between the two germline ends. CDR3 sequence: CATLGGPTEAFF. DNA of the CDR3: TGTGCCACTCTTGGGGGCCCCACTGAAGCTTTCTTT.

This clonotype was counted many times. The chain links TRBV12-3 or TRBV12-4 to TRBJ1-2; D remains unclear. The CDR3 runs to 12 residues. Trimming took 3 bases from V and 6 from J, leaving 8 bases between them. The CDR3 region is CASSLRRDGYTF. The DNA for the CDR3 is TGTGCCAGCAGTTTGCGGAGGGATGGCTACACCTTC.

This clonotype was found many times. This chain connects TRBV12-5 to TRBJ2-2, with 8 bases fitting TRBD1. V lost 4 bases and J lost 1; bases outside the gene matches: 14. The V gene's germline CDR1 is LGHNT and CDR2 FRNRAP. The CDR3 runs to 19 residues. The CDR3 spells CASGSPILQGAMNTGELFF. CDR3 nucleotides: TGTGCTAGTGGTTCCCCAATTCTTCAGGGGGCCATGAACACCGGGGAGCTGTTTTTT.

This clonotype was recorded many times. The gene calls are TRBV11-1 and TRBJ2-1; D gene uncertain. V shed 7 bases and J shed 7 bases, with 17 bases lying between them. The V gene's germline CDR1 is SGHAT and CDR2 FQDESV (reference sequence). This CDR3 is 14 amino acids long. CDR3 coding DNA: TGTGCCAGCACCCCCCAGTGGGGTCAGAATGAGCAGTTCTTC. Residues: CASTPQWGQNEQFF.

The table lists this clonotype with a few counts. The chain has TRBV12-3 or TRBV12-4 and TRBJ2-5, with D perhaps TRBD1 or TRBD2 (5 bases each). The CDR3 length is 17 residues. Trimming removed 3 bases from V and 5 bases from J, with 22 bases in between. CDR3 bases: TGTGCCAGCAGTTTCCGTTCCGACTGGACAAGAGGGGAGACCCAGTACTTC. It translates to CASSFRSDWTRGETQYF.

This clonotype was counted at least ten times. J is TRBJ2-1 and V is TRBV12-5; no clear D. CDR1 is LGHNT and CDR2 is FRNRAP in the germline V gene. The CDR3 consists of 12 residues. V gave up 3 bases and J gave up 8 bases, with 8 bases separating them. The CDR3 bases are TGTGCTAGTGGTTTCTCCAGTTATGAGCAGTTCTTC. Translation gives CASGFSSYEQFF.

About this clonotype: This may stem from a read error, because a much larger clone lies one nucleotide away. Written as DNA, the CDR3 is TGTGCTAGTGGTTTGGATTTAAACTACGAGCAGTACTTC. Translating gives CASGLDLNYEQYF. V usage is TRBV12-5 and J usage is TRBJ2-7, with no clear D. This CDR3 has 13 amino acids. Germline lookup yields CDR1 LGHNT and CDR2 FRNRAP. V was cut by 1 base and J by 3 bases, with 7 bases left in between.

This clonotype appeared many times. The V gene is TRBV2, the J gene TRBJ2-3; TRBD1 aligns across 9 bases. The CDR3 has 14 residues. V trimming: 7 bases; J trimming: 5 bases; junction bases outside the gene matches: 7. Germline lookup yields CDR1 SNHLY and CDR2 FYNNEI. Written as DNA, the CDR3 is TGTGCCAGCACCCTGAGGGACAGGGAAGATACGCAGTATTTT. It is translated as CASTLRDREDTQYF.

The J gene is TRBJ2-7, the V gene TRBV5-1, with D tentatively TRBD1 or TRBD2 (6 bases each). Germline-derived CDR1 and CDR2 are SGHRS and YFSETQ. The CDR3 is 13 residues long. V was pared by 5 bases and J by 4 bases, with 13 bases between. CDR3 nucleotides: TGCGCCAGCAGATCAGGGGAGGAGTACGAGCAGTACTTC. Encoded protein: CASRSGEEYEQYF.

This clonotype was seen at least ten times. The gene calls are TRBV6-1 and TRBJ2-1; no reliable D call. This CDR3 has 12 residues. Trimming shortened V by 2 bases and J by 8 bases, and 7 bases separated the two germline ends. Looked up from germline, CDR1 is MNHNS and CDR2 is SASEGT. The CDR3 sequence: CASSEPLHEQFF. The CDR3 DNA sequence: TGTGCCAGCAGTGAACCCCTTCATGAGCAGTTCTTC.

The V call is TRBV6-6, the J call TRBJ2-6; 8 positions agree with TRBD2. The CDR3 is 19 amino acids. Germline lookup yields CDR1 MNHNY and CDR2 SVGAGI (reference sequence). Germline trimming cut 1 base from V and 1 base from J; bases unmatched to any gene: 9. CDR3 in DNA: TGTGCCAGCAGTTACTTAGCGGGGACGGAGGAGTCTGGGGCCAACGTCCTGACTTTC. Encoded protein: CASSYLAGTEESGANVLTF.

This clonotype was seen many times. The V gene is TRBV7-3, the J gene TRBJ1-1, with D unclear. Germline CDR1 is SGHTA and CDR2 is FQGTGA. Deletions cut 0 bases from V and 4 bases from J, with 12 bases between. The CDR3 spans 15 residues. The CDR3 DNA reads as TGTGCCAGCAGCTTAACGTCGGGAGGTGGCACTGAAGCTTTCTTT. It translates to CASSLTSGGGTEAFF. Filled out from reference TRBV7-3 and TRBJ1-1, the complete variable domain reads GAGVSQTPSNKVTEKGKYVELRCDPISGHTALYWYRQSLGQGPEFLIYFQGTGAADDSGLPNDRFFAVRPEGSVSTLKIQRTERGDSAVYLCASSLTSGGGTEAFFGQGTRLTVV.

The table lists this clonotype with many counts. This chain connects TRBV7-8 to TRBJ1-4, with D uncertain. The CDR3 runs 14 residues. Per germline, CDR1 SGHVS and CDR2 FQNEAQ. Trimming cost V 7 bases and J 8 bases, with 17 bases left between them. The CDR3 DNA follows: TGTGCCAGCACCTATTCCGGGGTTCGAGAAAAACTGTTTTTT. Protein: CASTYSGVREKLFF.